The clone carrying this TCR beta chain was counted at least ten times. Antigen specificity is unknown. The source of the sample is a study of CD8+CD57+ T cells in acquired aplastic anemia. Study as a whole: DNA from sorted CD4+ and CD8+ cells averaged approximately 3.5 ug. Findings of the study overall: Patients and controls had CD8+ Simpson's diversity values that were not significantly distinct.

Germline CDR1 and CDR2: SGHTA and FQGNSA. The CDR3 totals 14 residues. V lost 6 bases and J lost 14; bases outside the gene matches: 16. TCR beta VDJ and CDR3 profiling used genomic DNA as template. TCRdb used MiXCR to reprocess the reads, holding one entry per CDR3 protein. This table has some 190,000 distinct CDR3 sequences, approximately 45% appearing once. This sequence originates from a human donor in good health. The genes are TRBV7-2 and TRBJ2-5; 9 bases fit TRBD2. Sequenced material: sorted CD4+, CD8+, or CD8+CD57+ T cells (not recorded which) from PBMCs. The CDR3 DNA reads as TGTGCCAGCAGTCCCGGGACTAGCCTCCGAGCGTCTTACTTC. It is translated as CASSPGTSLRASYF.